The next 30 T cell receptor beta chains were all read from a single sample in a study of blood T cell repertoires in COVID-19. Sequenced by immunoSEQ multiplex PCR; TCRdb stores in-frame clones only, minus some. In the table there are about 410,000 clones, roughly 90% of which are singletons. Sequencing was done on a sample of peripheral blood. The receptors come from a woman aged 30 to 39 with active or convalescent COVID-19.

The chain joins TRBV7-2 to TRBJ2-3, with 7 bases that match TRBD2. Germline CDR1 and CDR2: SGHTA and FQGNSA. V was pared by 3 bases and J by 0 bases, with 3 bases of the junction left unmatched. The CDR3 loop spans 15 amino acids. CDR3 residues: CASSFISGSTDTQYF. The CDR3 coding sequence is TGTGCCAGCAGCTTCATTAGCGGGAGCACAGATACGCAGTATTTT.

The rearrangement uses TRBV5-4 and TRBJ1-2; D is ambiguous. This CDR3 comprises 18 residues. V lost 0 bases to trimming and J lost 3 bases, with 21 bases between them. From germline, CDR1 is SGHNT and CDR2 YYREEE (reference sequence). The CDR3: CASSLGRVFRTEDYGYTF. CDR3 sequence (DNA): TGTGCCAGCAGCTTGGGGAGGGTGTTCAGGACGGAGGACTATGGCTACACCTTC.

The CDR3 region has the DNA TGTGCCAGTTCGGACAGGGGGCGAGAGACCCAGTACTTC. This codes for CASSDRGRETQYF. The rearrangement uses TRBV2 and TRBJ2-5, with 11 bases matching TRBD1. CDR1 is SNHLY, CDR2 FYNNEI, per germline. V shed 9 bases and J 4 bases; nucleotides not matched to a gene: 4. The CDR3 sequence is 13 residues long.

This clone was seen a single time. The chain recombines TRBV19 with TRBJ1-5; D may be TRBD1 (5 bases). V lost 5 bases and J lost 2, with 16 bases in between. Germline V lookup: CDR1 LNHDA, CDR2 SQIVND (reference sequence). The CDR3 extends over 16 amino acids. CDR3 nucleotides: TGTGCCAGTAGTCTCAAGACAGTACATGGCAATCAGCCCCAGCATTTT. Its protein product is CASSLKTVHGNQPQHF.

In this sample, this clone turned up once. The genes are TRBV18 and TRBJ2-7; 12 bases line up with TRBD2. The length of the CDR3 is 16 residues. Germline-derived CDR1 and CDR2 are KGHSH and LQKENI. V was pared by 2 bases and J by 4 bases, with 6 bases of the junction left unmatched. CDR3 sequence reads: CASSPVTSGSRYEQYF. CDR3 DNA: TGTGCCAGCTCACCAGTGACTAGCGGGAGTAGGTACGAGCAGTACTTC.

This clone is a singleton in its sample. J is TRBJ2-3 and V is TRBV5-4, with D possibly matching TRBD1 (6 bases). With 4 bases removed from V and 2 bases from J, the gap between germline ends came to 14 bases. The CDR3 consists of 15 residues. The V gene's germline CDR1 is SGHNT and CDR2 YYREEE (reference sequence). CDR3 in amino acids: CASSPVEGDTDTQYF. CDR3 nucleotides: TGTGCCAGCAGCCCCGTAGAGGGGGACACAGATACGCAGTATTTT.

This chain connects TRBV11-1 to TRBJ2-1, with 13 bases lining up with TRBD2. CDR1 is SGHAT, CDR2 FQDESV, per germline (reference sequence). This CDR3 has 14 amino acids. V trimming: 4 bases; J trimming: 9 bases; junction bases outside the gene matches: 3. Here the CDR3 DNA reads TGTGCCAGCAGCTGGGGACTAGCGGGACCTGAGCAGTTCTTC. This sequence encodes CASSWGLAGPEQFF.

This clone was counted a few times. V and J are TRBV5-1 and TRBJ1-2, with D possibly matching TRBD1 (5 bases). There are 14 residues in the CDR3. Germline CDR1 and CDR2: SGHRS and YFSETQ. V lost 4 bases to trimming and J lost 1 base, with 11 bases between them. For the CDR3, the DNA is TGCGCCAGCAGCATGGGAGACAGTAACTATGGCTACACCTTC. Translated, it gives CASSMGDSNYGYTF.

This sequence joins TRBV7-9 and TRBJ1-4; D is perhaps TRBD1 (5 bases). Between the trimmed V and J ends, which lost 7 bases and 2 bases, there was a span of 11 bases. The germline V gene encodes CDR1 SEHNR and CDR2 FQNEAQ (reference sequence). This CDR3 comprises 14 residues. Here the CDR3 reads CASTQGSTNEKLFF. CDR3 DNA: TGTGCCAGCACCCAGGGTAGCACTAATGAAAAACTGTTTTTT.

The chain combines TRBV9 with TRBJ2-1; D is uncertain. With 3 bases removed from V and 8 bases from J, the gap between germline ends came to 9 bases. There are 12 residues in the CDR3. CDR1 and CDR2 (germline): SGDLS, YYNGEE. As DNA, the CDR3 is TGTGCCAGCAGCGGATACAGTGATGAGCAGTTCTTC. It encodes CASSGYSDEQFF.

This rearrangement joins TRBV2 to TRBJ2-5, with D possibly TRBD1 on 6 matching bases. Trimming took off 2 bases at V and 0 bases at J, with 16 bases between the two ends. Germline V gene lookup returns CDR1 SNHLY and CDR2 FYNNEI. The CDR3 consists of 17 residues. The CDR3 loop reads CASSEYRDTRYQETQYF. In DNA form, the CDR3 reads TGTGCCAGCAGTGAATACCGGGACACCCGTTACCAAGAGACCCAGTACTTC.

The genes are TRBV11-3 and TRBJ2-7, with a tentative D call TRBD1 (5 bases). From germline, CDR1 is SGHNT and CDR2 YENEEA. V dropped 5 bases and J dropped 0 bases, with 8 bases sitting between them. The CDR3 totals 13 residues. The CDR3 DNA follows: TGTGCCAGCAGCCAGGGCCTCTCCTACGAGCAGTACTTC. Translating it yields CASSQGLSYEQYF.

This rearrangement joins TRBV6-1 to TRBJ2-5; 8 bases align to TRBD2. The CDR3 has 17 amino acids. The junction had 12 bases not matched to a gene; V was cut back by 2 bases and J by 4 bases. Germline CDR1 is MNHNS and CDR2 is SASEGT. Here the CDR3 reads CASSESRGRGGLETQYF. Here the CDR3 DNA reads TGTGCCAGCAGTGAATCTCGGGGTCGGGGGGGTCTAGAGACCCAGTACTTC.

In DNA form, the CDR3 reads TGCGCCAGCAGCCAAGATGGGGGGGGTTGGTCAGATACGCAGTATTTT. It yields the protein CASSQDGGGWSDTQYF. V usage is TRBV4-1 and J usage is TRBJ2-3; 7 bases agree with TRBD2. Germline CDR1 and CDR2: MGHRA and YSYEKL. The CDR3 loop spans 16 amino acids. J was trimmed by 4 bases and V by 0 bases; bases with no gene match: 7.

The gene calls are TRBV3-1 (or the pseudogene TRBV3-2) and TRBJ2-7; 7 nucleotides align to TRBD1. The V segment lost 1 base and the J segment 6 bases; nucleotides outside the gene matches: 9. The CDR3 covers 15 residues. CDR1 and CDR2 (germline): LGHDT, YNNKEL (reference sequence). CDR3 sequence: CASSQGAGGIGEQYF. DNA for the CDR3: TGTGCCAGCAGCCAAGGGGCAGGGGGTATCGGCGAGCAGTACTTC.

This clone occurred a few times. V gene TRBV4-2 combines with J gene TRBJ1-2; 12 bases are shared with TRBD1. The length of the CDR3 is 18 residues. J was trimmed by 6 bases and V by 3 bases; bases with no gene match: 14. From germline, CDR1 is LGHNA and CDR2 YNFKEQ. The CDR3 sequence: CASSQGSGTGGTNNGYTF. The DNA of the CDR3 is TGTGCCAGCAGCCAGGGATCCGGGACAGGGGGCACGAATAATGGCTACACCTTC.

On this clone: The sample holds other DNA sequences that translate to the same CDR3. V is TRBV5-6 and J is TRBJ1-1, with 7 bases aligning to TRBD1. Germline V lookup: CDR1 SGHDT, CDR2 YYEEEE. The CDR3 length is 14 residues. Trimming took 4 bases from V and 0 from J; bases not matched to a gene: 3. The CDR3 loop reads CASSLGTVNTEAFF. CDR3 sequence (DNA): TGTGCCAGCAGCCTTGGGACAGTGAACACTGAAGCTTTCTTT. The full variable domain, completed using reference TRBV5-6 and TRBJ1-1, is DAGVTQSPTHLIKTRGQQVTLRCSPKSGHDTVSWYQQALGQGPQFIFQYYEEEERQRGNFPDRFSGHQFPNYSSELNVNALLLGDSALYLCASSLGTVNTEAFFGQGTRLTVV.

The CDR3 DNA reads TGTGCCAGCACCCTTAGCGCAACCCAAGAGACCCAGTACTTC. Translation: CASTLSATQETQYF. The genes are TRBV6-5 and TRBJ2-5; perhaps TRBD2 as D (5 bases). CDR1 and CDR2 from the germline V gene are MNHEY and SVGAGI. V was trimmed by 7 bases and J by 1 base, leaving 13 bases between them. The CDR3 runs 14 residues.

The J gene is TRBJ2-4, the V gene TRBV23-1; D ambiguous. TRBV23-1 belongs to the ORF category, with a function that is uncertain. CDR3 length: 10 residues. Between the trimmed V and J ends, which lost 5 bases and 12 bases, there was a span of 8 bases. This CDR3 is CASSWRNQYF. Here the CDR3 DNA reads TGCGCCAGCAGTTGGAGAAATCAGTACTTC.

The chain links TRBV5-1 to TRBJ1-1, with TRBD1 identical over 7 bases. The CDR3 length is 16 residues. The J segment lost 6 bases and the V segment lost 0 bases, leaving 11 bases of the junction unmatched. CDR1 and CDR2 (germline): SGHRS, YFSETQ. The DNA of the CDR3 is TGCGCCAGCAGCTTGGCCACAGGGGCCGGAATGGCTGAAGCTTTCTTT. Its protein product is CASSLATGAGMAEAFF.

This clone was observed a few times. This chain uses TRBV2 with TRBJ1-5; no firm D call. This CDR3 contains 13 residues. Germline lookup yields CDR1 SNHLY and CDR2 FYNNEI. Trimming took off 7 bases at V and 1 base at J, with 8 bases between the two ends. CDR3 amino acids: CASTQASNQPQHF. CDR3 in DNA: TGTGCCAGCACGCAGGCGAGCAATCAGCCCCAGCATTTT.

The genes are TRBV4-1 and TRBJ1-5, with TRBD1 matching 7 bases. Trimming cost V 4 bases and J 6 bases; bases outside gene matches: 3. CDR3 size: 13 residues. Germline V gives CDR1 MGHRA, CDR2 YSYEKL. CDR3 loop: CASSPDRAQPQHF. DNA for the CDR3: TGCGCCAGCAGCCCCGACAGGGCTCAGCCCCAGCATTTT.

This clone was observed once. The chain is built from TRBV27 and TRBJ1-6; 8 bases map to TRBD1. The CDR3 runs to 16 residues. Trimming at V came to 4 bases and at J to 7 bases, leaving 9 bases not matched to a gene. Germline loops: CDR1 MNHEY, CDR2 SMNVEV (reference sequence). CDR3 residues: CASSSIQGVRNSPLHF. CDR3 DNA: TGTGCCAGCAGTTCCATACAGGGGGTGAGGAATTCACCCCTCCACTTT.

The V gene is TRBV7-9, the J gene TRBJ1-1; possible D gene TRBD1, 5 bases. The V gene lost 0 bases and the J gene lost 3 bases, with 11 bases spanning the gap. This CDR3 has 15 residues. Germline V gene sequence: CDR1 SEHNR, CDR2 FQNEAQ (reference sequence). This chain's CDR3 is CASSLAMGLDTEAFF. The CDR3 DNA reads TGTGCCAGCAGCTTAGCCATGGGGCTGGACACTGAAGCTTTCTTT.

The J gene is TRBJ2-5, the V gene TRBV5-1, with a weak D call TRBD1 (6 bases). CDR1 and CDR2 (germline): SGHRS, YFSETQ. The V end lost 1 base, the J end lost 4 bases, and 11 bases lay between the germline ends. The CDR3 is made up of 14 amino acids. CDR3 nucleotide sequence: TGCGCCAGCAGCTTGCGGACAGCTACAGAGACCCAGTACTTC. Protein product: CASSLRTATETQYF.

This chain links TRBV4-1 with TRBJ2-7, with 11 bases identical to TRBD1. Trimming took 1 base from V and 2 from J; bases not matched to a gene: 16. Per germline, CDR1 MGHRA and CDR2 YSYEKL. The CDR3 spans 20 residues. The DNA of the CDR3 is TGCGCCAGCAGCCAAGGGAGGGGACAGGGGGGGTCGTACAAAACCTACGAGCAGTACTTC. Its translation: CASSQGRGQGGSYKTYEQYF.

This clone was seen more than once but under ten times. This chain joins TRBV27 and TRBJ2-1; TRBD2 aligns across 7 bases. The CDR3 is made up of 17 amino acids. Per the germline V gene, CDR1 is MNHEY and CDR2 is SMNVEV (reference sequence). Trimming took 3 bases from V and 0 from J; bases not matched to a gene: 8. The CDR3 DNA follows: TGTGCCAGCAGTTTCTCACTAGCGACGAGCTCCTACAATGAGCAGTTCTTC. Its translation is CASSFSLATSSYNEQFF.

The chain uses TRBV10-2 and TRBJ2-7, with D maybe TRBD1 (5 bases). This CDR3 has 14 residues. V shed 6 bases and J shed 6 bases, with 18 bases lying between them. Germline V lookup: CDR1 WSHSY, CDR2 SAAADI. The CDR3 here is CASRYGQGESEQYF. CDR3 coding DNA: TGCGCCAGCAGGTACGGCCAGGGTGAGAGCGAGCAGTACTTC.

The chain carries TRBV9 and TRBJ1-4, with D possibly TRBD1 on 5 matching bases. Trimming took off 5 bases at V and 3 bases at J, with 14 bases between the two ends. The CDR3 totals 15 residues. The germline gives CDR1 SGDLS, CDR2 YYNGEE. DNA for the CDR3: TGTGCCAGCAGTCCCCAGGGTCGGGCTAATGAAAAACTGTTTTTT. This sequence encodes CASSPQGRANEKLFF.

V and J are TRBV27 and TRBJ2-7; TRBD1 matches at 11 bases. V shed 5 bases, J shed 5 bases, and the junction held 5 bases outside the gene matches. The CDR3 length is 14 residues. The germline gives CDR1 MNHEY, CDR2 SMNVEV (reference sequence). The CDR3 sequence is CASSPGTGGNEQYF. CDR3 DNA sequence: TGTGCCAGCAGTCCTGGGACAGGGGGGAACGAGCAGTACTTC.